This is a list of T cell receptor beta chains from one sample in a study of T cells in Graves' hyperthyroidism and ophthalmopathy. TCRdb reprocessed the multiplex PCR reads via MiXCR and lists one record per CDR3 protein. The table lists approximately 700,000 distinct CDR3 sequences, 45% of them singletons. Sequenced sample: peripheral blood or thyroid tissue (not recorded which). These receptors were taken from an adult man with Graves' disease, either hyperthyroidism or ophthalmopathy (not recorded which). Both conserved end residues are part of each CDR3. A D gene is named only where the DNA matches it firmly. Part of the rows lack a size; the others show once, few, many or a class for expanded clones.

v_call	clone_size	j_call	d_call	cdr3_length	cdr3_aa	cdr3_nt
TRBV19	-	TRBJ2-7	TRBD2	14	CASSIAGREAAQYF	TGTGCCAGTAGTATAGCGGGGCGGGAGGCCGCGCAGTACTTC
TRBV29-1	few	TRBJ2-7	TRBD1	14	CSASPGTGSYEQYF	TGCAGCGCGTCCCCCGGGACAGGATCCTACGAGCAGTACTTC
TRBV7-2	once	TRBJ2-7	TRBD2	19	CASSSPSGRRKSSSYEQYF	TGTGCCAGCAGCTCACCTAGCGGGAGGAGAAAAAGTAGCTCCTACGAGCAGTACTTC
TRBV7-9	-	TRBJ1-5	-	15	CASSPYGRPNQPQHF	TGTGCCAGCAGTCCCTATGGACGGCCGAATCAGCCCCAGCATTTT
TRBV7-9	few	TRBJ2-7	TRBD1	15	CASSYAGGDTYEQYF	TGCGCCAGCAGCTACGCAGGGGGCGACACCTACGAGCAGTACTTC
TRBV12-3/TRBV12-4	-	TRBJ1-2	-	14	CASSFIGGAGGYTF	TGTGCCAGCAGTTTTATCGGGGGGGCGGGGGGCTACACCTTC
TRBV19	-	TRBJ1-2	-	13	CASSTAGTYGYTF	TGTGCCAGTAGTACGGCAGGGACCTATGGCTACACCTTC
TRBV5-4	-	TRBJ1-6	-	16	CASSSGEGPYNSPLHF	TGTGCCAGCAGCTCTGGCGAGGGCCCATATAATTCACCCCTCCACTTT
TRBV10-3	many	TRBJ1-5	TRBD1	15	CASQGAMGSNQPQHF	TGTGCCTCGCAGGGGGCTATGGGAAGCAATCAGCCCCAGCATTTT
TRBV20-1	-	TRBJ1-5	-	12	CSASVGTQPQHF	TGCAGTGCTAGCGTCGGGACTCAGCCCCAGCATTTT
TRBV10-3	-	TRBJ1-5	TRBD1	15	CAISADRGYGQPQHF	TGTGCCATCAGTGCTGACAGGGGATACGGTCAGCCCCAGCATTTT
TRBV13	-	TRBJ1-2	TRBD1	14	CASSRGQGNNGYTF	TGTGCCAGCAGCCGGGGACAGGGCAACAATGGCTACACCTTC
TRBV20-1	-	TRBJ1-5	-	15	CSARPPVLGNQPQHF	TGCAGTGCTAGACCCCCGGTATTGGGCAATCAGCCCCAGCATTTT
TRBV5-1	many	TRBJ1-2	-	14	CASSSIDSRYGYTF	TGCGCCAGCAGCTCAATCGACAGTCGCTATGGCTACACCTTC
TRBV7-9	once	TRBJ2-7	-	15	CASSQAAGSGYEQYF	TGCGCCAGCAGCCAAGCCGCCGGGTCAGGATACGAGCAGTACTTC
TRBV10-3	-	TRBJ2-5	TRBD1	16	CAISESGTGGRETQYF	TGTGCCATCAGTGAATCGGGGACAGGGGGACGGGAGACCCAGTACTTC
TRBV5-6	few	TRBJ1-2	TRBD1	14	CASSDGTDAGGYTF	TGTGCCAGCAGCGACGGGACAGACGCGGGTGGCTACACCTTC
TRBV9	few	TRBJ1-1	-	18	CASSAGVGWQGLDTEAFF	TGTGCCAGCAGCGCAGGGGTCGGTTGGCAGGGTTTGGACACTGAAGCTTTCTTT
TRBV7-2	many	TRBJ1-2	TRBD1	14	CASSTGTGGYGYTF	TGTGCCAGCAGCACGGGGACAGGTGGCTATGGCTACACCTTC
TRBV13	few	TRBJ1-5	TRBD1	16	CASSLGSRGLGQPQHF	TGTGCCAGCAGCTTAGGGTCGAGGGGGCTGGGGCAGCCCCAGCATTTT
TRBV7-2	many	TRBJ2-2	-	17	CASSLRDQWAGTGELFF	TGTGCCAGCAGCTTGCGGGACCAGTGGGCGGGTACCGGGGAGCTGTTTTTT
TRBV24-1	-	TRBJ2-7	TRBD1	16	CATSDAGQAAYNEQYF	TGTGCCACCAGTGACGCGGGACAGGCAGCCTACAATGAGCAGTACTTC
TRBV13	few	TRBJ2-7	-	15	CASSLGRQTLYEQYF	TGTGCCAGCAGCTTAGGGCGACAGACCCTGTACGAGCAGTACTTC
TRBV12-3/TRBV12-4	many	TRBJ1-1	-	13	CASSLGPGLAAFF	TGTGCCAGCAGTTTGGGGCCGGGTCTTGCCGCTTTCTTT
TRBV2	-	TRBJ1-6	TRBD1	14	CASTAQGTTSPLHF	TGTGCCAGCACTGCACAGGGGACTACCTCACCCCTCCACTTT
TRBV19	-	TRBJ2-5	TRBD2	15	CASSDPGTRGETQYF	TGTGCCAGTAGCGACCCCGGGACTAGAGGGGAGACCCAGTACTTC
TRBV10-2	-	TRBJ2-3	-	13	CASSSDGTDTQYF	TGCGCCAGCAGCTCGGACGGCACAGATACGCAGTATTTT
TRBV29-1	-	TRBJ1-3	-	16	CSQGIGQGVTGNTIYF	TGCAGCCAAGGGATTGGGCAGGGTGTGACTGGAAACACCATATATTTT
TRBV6-5	-	TRBJ1-5	-	15	CASSLQGHRNQPQHF	TGTGCCAGCAGTCTCCAGGGGCATCGCAATCAGCCCCAGCATTTT
TRBV29-1	-	TRBJ1-1	-	14	CSATRQAGGTEAFF	TGCAGCGCCACGCGCCAGGCGGGGGGCACTGAAGCTTTCTTT
TRBV7-2	-	TRBJ1-5	-	14	CASSLGVSDQPQHF	TGTGCCAGCAGCTTGGGGGTGAGCGATCAGCCCCAGCATTTT
TRBV25-1	-	TRBJ2-5	-	16	CASRPAGPGGEETQYF	TGTGCCAGCAGACCAGCCGGGCCAGGGGGGGAAGAGACCCAGTACTTC
TRBV7-9	-	TRBJ1-2	-	15	CASSGQRYSNYGYTF	TGTGCCAGCAGTGGCCAACGCTACTCTAACTATGGCTACACCTTC
TRBV13	-	TRBJ1-1	TRBD1	14	CASSPGQGAFEAFF	TGTGCCAGCAGCCCAGGACAGGGGGCTTTTGAAGCTTTCTTT
TRBV2	-	TRBJ2-2	-	12	CASRARGGELFF	TGTGCCAGCAGGGCGAGGGGCGGAGAGCTGTTTTTT
TRBV12-3/TRBV12-4	-	TRBJ1-6	TRBD1	14	CASSGDRAVSPLHF	TGTGCCAGCAGCGGGGACAGGGCCGTTTCACCCCTCCACTTT
TRBV11-1	-	TRBJ1-2	-	12	CASSLQGRGHTF	TGTGCCAGCAGCTTACAGGGGCGAGGCCACACCTTC